This T cell receptor beta chain was documented in a study of T cell repertoires in cytomegalovirus infection. The overall study: Matching HLA type and CMV infection were both indicated by public TCR beta signatures. Regarding the study as a whole: What dominated the ex vivo response were HLA-C-restricted CMV-specific TCR beta clonotypes.

Per the germline V gene, CDR1 is DFQATT and CDR2 is SNEGSKA (reference sequence). V gave up 0 bases and J gave up 10 bases, with 10 bases separating them. This CDR3 comprises 12 residues. This clonotype appeared a few times. Its antigen remains unknown. TCRdb recomputed calls from the reads with MiXCR, one row per CDR3 protein. Among around 280,000 distinct CDR3 sequences, roughly 13% were seen once, and the ten largest hold around 8.7%. This TCR was recovered from a human donor in good health (CMV status not recorded). Some clones in this sample may be carry-over from other donors' samples. Sequencing was carried out using PBMCs. This chain uses TRBV20-1 with TRBJ2-1; D uncertain. The CDR3 here is CSARDRETEQFF. The CDR3, as DNA: TGCAGTGCTAGAGATAGGGAAACCGAGCAGTTCTTC.